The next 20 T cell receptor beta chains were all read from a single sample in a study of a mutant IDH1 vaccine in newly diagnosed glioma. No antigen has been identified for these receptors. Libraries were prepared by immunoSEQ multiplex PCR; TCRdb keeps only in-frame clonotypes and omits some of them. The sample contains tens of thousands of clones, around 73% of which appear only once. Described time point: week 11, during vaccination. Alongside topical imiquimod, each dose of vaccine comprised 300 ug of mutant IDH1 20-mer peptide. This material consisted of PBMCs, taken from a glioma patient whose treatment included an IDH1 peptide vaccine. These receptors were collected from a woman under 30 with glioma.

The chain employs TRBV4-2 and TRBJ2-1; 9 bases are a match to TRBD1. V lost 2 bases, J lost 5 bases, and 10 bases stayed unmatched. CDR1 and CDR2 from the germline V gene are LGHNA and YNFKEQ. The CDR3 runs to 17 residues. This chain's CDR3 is CASSQPLGQGFHNEQFF. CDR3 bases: TGTGCCAGCAGCCAACCCTTAGGACAGGGGTTCCACAATGAGCAGTTCTTC.

The CDR3 protein is CASSIRGQGAYSNQPQHF. Here the CDR3 DNA reads TGTGCCAGTAGTATCAGGGGGCAAGGCGCTTATAGCAATCAGCCCCAGCATTTT. The rearrangement uses TRBV19 and TRBJ1-5, with TRBD1 identical over 8 bases. The V and J ends lost 3 bases and 0 bases, in that order; junction bases with no gene match: 10. CDR3 length equals 18 residues. CDR1 and CDR2 (germline): LNHDA, SQIVND (reference sequence). Using reference TRBV19 and TRBJ1-5 for the parts outside the CDR3, the full variable domain is DGGITQSPKYLFRKEGQNVTLSCEQNLNHDAMYWYRQDPGQGLRLIYYSQIVNDFQKGDIAEGYSVSREKKESFPLTVTSAQKNPTAFYLCASSIRGQGAYSNQPQHFGDGTRLSIL.

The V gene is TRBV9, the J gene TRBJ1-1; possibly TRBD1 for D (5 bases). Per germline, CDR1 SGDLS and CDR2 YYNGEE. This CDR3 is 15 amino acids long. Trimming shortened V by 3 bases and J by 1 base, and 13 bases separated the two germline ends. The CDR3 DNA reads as TGTGCCAGCAGCGCACTCGACGGGGGGAACACTGAAGCTTTCTTT. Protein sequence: CASSALDGGNTEAFF.

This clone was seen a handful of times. For the CDR3, the DNA is TGTGCCAGCAGTCCCGACACCAGAAATCTAGCTGAAGCTTTCTTT. Translated, it gives CASSPDTRNLAEAFF. The chain is built from TRBV7-9 and TRBJ1-1; D call uncertain. The CDR3 runs to 15 residues. CDR1 and CDR2 from the germline V gene are SEHNR and FQNEAQ (reference sequence). The germline V and J ends were trimmed by 6 bases and 6 bases, with 20 bases remaining between them.

The CDR3 bases are TGTGCCAGCAGCTTCCCGGGACAGGGAAGCTCTGGAAACACCATATATTTT. Amino acids: CASSFPGQGSSGNTIYF. The V gene is TRBV7-6, the J gene TRBJ1-3; 9 bases agree with TRBD1. Trimming cost V 3 bases and J 0 bases; bases outside gene matches: 6. The CDR3 length is 17 residues. The germline gives CDR1 SGHVS, CDR2 FNYEAQ.

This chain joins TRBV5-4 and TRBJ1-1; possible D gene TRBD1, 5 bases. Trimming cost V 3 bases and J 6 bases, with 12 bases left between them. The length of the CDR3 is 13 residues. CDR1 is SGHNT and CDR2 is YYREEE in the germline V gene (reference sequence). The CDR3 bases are TGTGCCAGCAGCTGGGACCCGATGGCTGAAGCTTTCTTT. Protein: CASSWDPMAEAFF.

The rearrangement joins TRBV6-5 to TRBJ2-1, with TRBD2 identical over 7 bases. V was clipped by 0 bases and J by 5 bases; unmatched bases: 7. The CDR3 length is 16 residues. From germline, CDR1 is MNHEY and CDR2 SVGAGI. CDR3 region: CASSYSNPSGHNEQFF. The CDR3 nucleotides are TGTGCCAGCAGTTACTCGAATCCTAGCGGACACAATGAGCAGTTCTTC.

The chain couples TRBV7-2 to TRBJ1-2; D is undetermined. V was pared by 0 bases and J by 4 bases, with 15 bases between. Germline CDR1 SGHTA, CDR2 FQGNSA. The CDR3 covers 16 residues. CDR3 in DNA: TGTGCCAGCAGCTTAGCAAAGGATCGACTGGCCTATGGCTACACCTTC. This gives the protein CASSLAKDRLAYGYTF.

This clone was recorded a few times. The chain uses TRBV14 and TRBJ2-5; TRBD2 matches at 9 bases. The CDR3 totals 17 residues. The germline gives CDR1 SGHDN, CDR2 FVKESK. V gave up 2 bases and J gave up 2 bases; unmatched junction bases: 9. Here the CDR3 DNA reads TGTGCCAGCAGCCAATTCGGTAGCGGGGGTATACAAGAGACCCAGTACTTC. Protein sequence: CASSQFGSGGIQETQYF.

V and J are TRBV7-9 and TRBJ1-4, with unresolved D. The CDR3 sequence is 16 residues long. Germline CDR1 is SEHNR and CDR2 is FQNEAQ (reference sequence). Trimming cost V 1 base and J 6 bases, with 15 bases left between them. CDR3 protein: CASSLGMAERHEKLFF. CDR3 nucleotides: TGTGCCAGCAGCTTAGGTATGGCAGAGAGGCATGAAAAACTGTTTTTT.

The CDR3 here is CAIIAGSYEQYF. For the CDR3, the DNA is TGTGCCATCATAGCAGGGAGCTACGAGCAGTACTTC. The V and J genes are TRBV10-3 and TRBJ2-7; D tentatively fits TRBD1 or TRBD2 (5 bases each). The V gene lost 7 bases and the J gene lost 3 bases, with 10 bases spanning the gap. Looked up from germline, CDR1 is ENHRY and CDR2 is SYGVKD. The CDR3 extends over 12 amino acids.

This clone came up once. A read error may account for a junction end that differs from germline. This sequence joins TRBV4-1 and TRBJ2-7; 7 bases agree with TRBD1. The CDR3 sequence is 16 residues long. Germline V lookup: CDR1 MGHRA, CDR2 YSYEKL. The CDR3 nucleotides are TGCGCCAGCAGCCAAGTCAACAGGGGTTCCAGCTACGGGCAGTACTTC. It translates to CASSQVNRGSSYGQYF.

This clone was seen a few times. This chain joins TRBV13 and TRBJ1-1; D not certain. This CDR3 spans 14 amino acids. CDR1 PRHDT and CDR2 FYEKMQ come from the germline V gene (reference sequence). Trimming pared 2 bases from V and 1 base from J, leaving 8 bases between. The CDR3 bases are TGTGCCAGCAGCTTATGGGGATCGAACACTGAAGCTTTCTTT. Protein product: CASSLWGSNTEAFF.

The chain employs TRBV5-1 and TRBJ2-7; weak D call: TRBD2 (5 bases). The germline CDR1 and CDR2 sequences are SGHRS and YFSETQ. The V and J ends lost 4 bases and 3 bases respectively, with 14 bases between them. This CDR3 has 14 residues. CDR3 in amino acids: CASSPGLGRYEQYF. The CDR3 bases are TGCGCCAGCAGCCCGGGGTTGGGCCGCTACGAGCAGTACTTC.

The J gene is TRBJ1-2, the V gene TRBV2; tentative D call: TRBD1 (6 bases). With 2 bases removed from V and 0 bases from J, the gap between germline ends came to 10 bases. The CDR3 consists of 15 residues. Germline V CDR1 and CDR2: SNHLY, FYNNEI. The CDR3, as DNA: TGTGCCAGCAGTGAATCCTACAGGGCTAACTATGGCTACACCTTC. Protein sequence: CASSESYRANYGYTF.

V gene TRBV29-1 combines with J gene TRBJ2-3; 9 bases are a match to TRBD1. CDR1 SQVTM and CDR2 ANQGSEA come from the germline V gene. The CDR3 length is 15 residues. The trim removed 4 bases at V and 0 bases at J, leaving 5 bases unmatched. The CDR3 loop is CSVATGTGSTDTQYF. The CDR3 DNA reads TGCAGCGTTGCCACCGGGACAGGGAGCACAGATACGCAGTATTTT.

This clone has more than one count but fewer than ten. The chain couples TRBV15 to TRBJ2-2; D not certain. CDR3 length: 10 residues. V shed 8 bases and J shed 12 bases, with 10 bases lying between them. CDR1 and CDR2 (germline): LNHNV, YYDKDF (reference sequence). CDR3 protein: CATPRGKLFF. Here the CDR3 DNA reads TGTGCCACCCCCCGCGGTAAGCTGTTTTTT.

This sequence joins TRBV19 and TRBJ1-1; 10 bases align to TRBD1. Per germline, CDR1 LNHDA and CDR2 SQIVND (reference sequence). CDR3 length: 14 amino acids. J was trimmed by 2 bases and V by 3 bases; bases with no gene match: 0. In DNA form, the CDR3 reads TGTGCCAGTAGTATGACAGGGGGCAACACTGAAGCTTTCTTT. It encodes CASSMTGGNTEAFF. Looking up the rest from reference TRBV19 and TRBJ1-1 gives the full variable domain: DGGITQSPKYLFRKEGQNVTLSCEQNLNHDAMYWYRQDPGQGLRLIYYSQIVNDFQKGDIAEGYSVSREKKESFPLTVTSAQKNPTAFYLCASSMTGGNTEAFFGQGTRLTVV.

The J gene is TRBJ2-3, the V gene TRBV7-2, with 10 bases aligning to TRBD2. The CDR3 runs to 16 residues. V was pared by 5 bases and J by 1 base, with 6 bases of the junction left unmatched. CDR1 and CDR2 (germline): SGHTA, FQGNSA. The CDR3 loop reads CASSGPGTSGTDTQYF. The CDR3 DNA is TGTGCCAGCAGCGGTCCCGGGACTAGCGGCACAGATACGCAGTATTTT.

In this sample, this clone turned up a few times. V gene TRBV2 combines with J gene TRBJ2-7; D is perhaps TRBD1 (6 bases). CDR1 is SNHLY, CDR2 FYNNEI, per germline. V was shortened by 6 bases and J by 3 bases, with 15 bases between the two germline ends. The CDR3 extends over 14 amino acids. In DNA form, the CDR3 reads TGTGCCAGCAGGAGAGGCGGACAGTACTACGAGCAGTACTTC. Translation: CASRRGGQYYEQYF.